This T cell receptor beta chain comes out of a study of Graves' ophthalmopathy and Graves' hyperthyroidism. Findings and limits, study-wide: With a specificity of 72.22% and a sensitivity of around 71%, the model predicted ophthalmopathy progression. Blood contained most expanded thyroid clonotypes exceeding 0.001 frequency.

This clonotype was found many times. Its antigen is as yet unknown. V was cut by 5 bases and J by 0 bases, with 10 bases left in between. This CDR3 comprises 14 residues. CDR1 and CDR2 (germline): MNHEY, SVGEGT. Ineligible for inclusion were patients with other autoimmune diseases, uncontrolled infections, pregnancy or lactation. Scientists amplified the TCR beta CDR3 regions from RNA transcripts. HTBI-primed RT-PCR formed the first round, and a multiplex PCR formed the second. One entry per CDR3 protein, called by TCRdb with MiXCR from the multiplex PCR reads. The profile shows 300,000 to 450,000 distinct CDR3 sequences, about a sixth of them singletons.

This receptor was obtained from an adult woman with stable Graves' hyperthyroidism. The chain is built from TRBV6-2 or TRBV6-3 and TRBJ1-1; D gene uncertain. The sample taken for sequencing was peripheral blood. CDR3 region: CASSLSQMNTEAFF. As DNA, the CDR3 is TGTGCCAGCAGTCTATCACAAATGAACACTGAAGCTTTCTTT.